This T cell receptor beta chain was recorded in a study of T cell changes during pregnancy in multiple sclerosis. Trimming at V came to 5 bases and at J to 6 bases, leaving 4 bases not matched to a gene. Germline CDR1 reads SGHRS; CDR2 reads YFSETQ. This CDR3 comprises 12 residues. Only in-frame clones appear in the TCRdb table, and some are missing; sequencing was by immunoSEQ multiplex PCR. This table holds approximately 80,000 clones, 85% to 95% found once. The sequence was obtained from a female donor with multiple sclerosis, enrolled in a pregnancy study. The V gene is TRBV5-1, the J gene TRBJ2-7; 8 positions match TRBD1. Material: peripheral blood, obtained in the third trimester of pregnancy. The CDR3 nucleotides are TGCGCCAGCAGAGGGACAGGAAGCGAGCAGTACTTC. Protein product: CASRGTGSEQYF.